The 23 T cell receptor beta chains reported below all come from one sample, sequenced in a study of blood T cells in healthy people across ages (dated by TCRdb to the mid-2010s). The library was built by means of 5' RACE. The data were produced on an Illumina HiSeq 2500. A second PCR of roughly 6 to 11 cycles was run with a J-beta primer mix and a sample-barcoded 5' primer. TCRdb ran its own pipeline on the public reads, namely fastp trimming at Q25 and MiXCR clone calling, and kept in-frame beta chains. Each record represents a unique CDR3 protein, reported with the most common genes and DNA among its rows. In all, the sample holds about 970,000 distinct CDR3 sequences, and about 53% of those were seen once. 20% to 25% of the sample is taken by the ten largest. Sequencing was carried out using blood. These receptor sequences come from an older woman in good health.

This clonotype has more than one count but fewer than ten. The chain links TRBV18 to TRBJ1-1, with TRBD1 as a possible D gene (5 bases). CDR3 size: 16 residues. Germline-derived CDR1 and CDR2 are KGHSH and LQKENI. With 2 bases removed from V and 6 bases from J, the gap between germline ends came to 19 bases. The CDR3 loop reads CASSPNHLGTLAEAFF. The CDR3 DNA sequence: TGTGCCAGCTCACCAAATCATTTGGGGACGCTAGCTGAAGCTTTCTTT.

V gene TRBV24-1 combines with J gene TRBJ2-5, with 11 bases aligning to TRBD2. This CDR3 region has 17 residues. V gave up 4 bases and J gave up 5 bases; unmatched junction bases: 11. Germline values: CDR1 KGHDR, CDR2 SFDVKD. Here the CDR3 DNA reads TGTGCCACCAGTGACCCAACAAATAGCGGGAGGGAGGAGACCCAGTACTTC. Its protein product is CATSDPTNSGREETQYF.

The rearrangement joins TRBV15 to TRBJ2-2; 7 nucleotides agree with TRBD2. CDR3 size: 14 residues. Per germline, CDR1 LNHNV and CDR2 YYDKDF (reference sequence). V lost 11 bases to trimming and J lost 6 bases; unmatched junction nucleotides: 12. The CDR3 loop is CAAQPGGNSGELFF. CDR3 DNA sequence: TGTGCCGCACAACCGGGGGGAAACTCCGGGGAGCTGTTTTTT.

The chain has TRBV29-1 and TRBJ2-5, with TRBD2 matching over 13 bases. The CDR3 totals 15 residues. V was clipped by 5 bases and J by 3 bases; unmatched bases: 6. Germline-derived CDR1 and CDR2 are SQVTM and ANQGSEA. This CDR3 reads CSVTSGRAFEETQYF. For the CDR3, the DNA is TGCAGCGTTACTAGCGGGAGGGCCTTTGAAGAGACCCAGTACTTC.

The chain links TRBV15 to TRBJ2-4, with TRBD2 matching 7 bases. The DNA matches TRBJ2-7 better at its end, which makes the J call doubtful. In germline, CDR1 is LNHNV, CDR2 YYDKDF (reference sequence). This CDR3 contains 17 residues. The CDR3 loop reads CATSRESGVGGRYEQYF. CDR3 bases: TGTGCCACCAGCAGGGAGAGCGGGGTGGGAGGACGGTACGAGCAGTACTTC.

This clonotype turned up a few times. The genes are TRBV11-2 and TRBJ2-7; TRBD1 matches at 7 bases. Trimming cost V 7 bases and J 5 bases; bases outside gene matches: 11. The CDR3 has 14 residues. Germline values: CDR1 SGHAT, CDR2 FQNNGV. This CDR3 is CASKLGRGLDEQYF. The CDR3 DNA reads TGTGCCAGCAAATTGGGTAGGGGGCTCGACGAGCAGTACTTC. The whole variable domain, filled in from reference TRBV11-2 and TRBJ2-7, reads EAGVAQSPRYKIIEKRQSVAFWCNPISGHATLYWYQQILGQGPKLLIQFQNNGVVDDSQLPKDRFSAERLKGVDSTLKIQPAKLEDSAVYLCASKLGRGLDEQYFGPGTRLTVT.

This clonotype was observed a handful of times. This chain joins TRBV7-9 and TRBJ1-2; tentative D call: TRBD1 (5 bases). The germline V gene has CDR1 SEHNR and CDR2 FQNEAQ (reference sequence). Trimming took 6 bases from V and 5 from J, leaving 13 bases between them. The CDR3 has 13 residues. CDR3 in amino acids: CASRSAGVYGYTF. The CDR3, as DNA: TGTGCCAGCAGATCCGCGGGGGTTTATGGCTACACCTTC.

This chain uses TRBV10-3 with TRBJ2-7; D might be TRBD1 (6 bases). The DNA end is a closer match to TRBJ2-5, so the J assignment may be wrong. Germline V CDR1 and CDR2: ENHRY, SYGVKD. The CDR3 loop spans 14 amino acids. The CDR3 DNA reads as TGTGCCATCAGCGTGACAGGAACCACAGAGACCCAGTACTTC. Translation gives CAISVTGTTETQYF.

The chain links TRBV12-3 or TRBV12-4 to TRBJ2-3; TRBD2 agrees at 13 bases. This CDR3 region has 15 residues. Trimming at V came to 6 bases and at J to 4 bases, leaving 4 bases not matched to a gene. The CDR3 DNA sequence: TGTGCCAGCAGCACTAGCGGGAGGGTCGCAGATACGCAGTATTTT. This gives the protein CASSTSGRVADTQYF.

This clonotype showed up just a few times. V gene TRBV9 combines with J gene TRBJ2-3; tentatively, D is TRBD2 (6 bases). The CDR3 contains 16 residues. Trimming shortened V by 0 bases and J by 4 bases, and 15 bases separated the two germline ends. Germline CDR1 SGDLS, CDR2 YYNGEE. The CDR3 loop reads CASSVAGGRSADTQYF. The CDR3, as DNA: TGTGCCAGCAGCGTAGCGGGTGGGAGGAGCGCAGATACGCAGTATTTT. The complete variable domain, with remaining parts taken from reference TRBV9 and TRBJ2-3, reads DSGVTQTPKHLITATGQRVTLRCSPRSGDLSVYWYQQSLDQGLQFLIQYYNGEERAKGNILERFSAQQFPDLHSELNLSSLELGDSALYFCASSVAGGRSADTQYFGPGTRLTVL.

V is TRBV5-1 and J is TRBJ2-7; no reliable D call. The CDR3 consists of 16 residues. CDR1 is SGHRS, CDR2 YFSETQ, per germline. The V gene lost 0 bases and the J gene lost 6 bases, with 19 bases spanning the gap. In DNA, the CDR3 is TGCGCCAGCAGCTTGGATCTGCCACCCTTCTCGATCGAGCAGTACTTC. Encoded protein: CASSLDLPPFSIEQYF.

V is TRBV20-1 and J is TRBJ2-1; D is undetermined. V lost 1 base and J lost 4, with 20 bases in between. The CDR3 is made up of 17 amino acids. The germline CDR1 and CDR2 sequences are DFQATT and SNEGSKA (reference sequence). CDR3 region: CSARGTLWQGPYNEQFF. In DNA form, the CDR3 reads TGCAGTGCTAGAGGCACCCTTTGGCAAGGCCCTTACAATGAGCAGTTCTTC.

For this clonotype: With a much larger clone just one base away, this may be a read error. The chain employs TRBV12-3 or TRBV12-4 and TRBJ2-1; the D gene is possibly TRBD2 (5 bases). The CDR3 extends over 14 amino acids. Trimming stripped 5 bases from V and 10 bases from J, with 18 bases between. The CDR3 reads CASSEAGIPYEQFF. In nucleotides, the CDR3 is TGTGCCAGCAGTGAAGCCGGGATCCCCTACGAGCAGTTCTTC.

The chain combines TRBV27 with TRBJ1-5; D not resolved. Trimming took off 7 bases at V and 3 bases at J, with 10 bases between the two ends. CDR3 length: 13 amino acids. Germline V gene data show CDR1 as MNHEY and CDR2 as SMNVEV (reference sequence). For the CDR3, the DNA is TGTGCCAGCAAAAGGAGCCACAATCAGCCCCAGCATTTT. Translated: CASKRSHNQPQHF.

The chain carries TRBV20-1 and TRBJ2-3; tentatively, D is TRBD1 (5 bases). Trimming took off 3 bases at V and 0 bases at J, with 10 bases between the two ends. Germline V gene lookup returns CDR1 DFQATT and CDR2 SNEGSKA (reference sequence). CDR3 size: 14 residues. This CDR3 is CSASGQGSTDTQYF. DNA for the CDR3: TGCAGTGCTAGTGGGCAGGGCAGCACAGATACGCAGTATTTT.

This clonotype was observed a single time. The rearrangement joins TRBV7-2 to TRBJ1-1; D may be TRBD1 (6 bases). Germline V CDR1 and CDR2: SGHTA, FQGNSA. CDR3 length: 17 residues. V dropped 5 bases and J dropped 5 bases, with 24 bases sitting between them. The CDR3 nucleotides are TGTGCCAGCAGCGCTAGGCGGGCAGGGGTCCGGGGAACTGAAGCTTTCTTT. As protein: CASSARRAGVRGTEAFF.

A few counts support this clonotype. CDR3 sequence reads: CASSQAEGDEQFF. DNA of the CDR3: TGCGCCAGCAGCCAGGCAGAAGGCGATGAGCAGTTCTTC. The chain carries TRBV4-3 and TRBJ2-1; no clear D. Germline CDR1 LGHNA, CDR2 YSLEER. The ends were cut back, 3 bases at V and 8 bases at J, with 11 bases in the middle. This CDR3 is built from 13 residues.

This sequence joins TRBV9 and TRBJ1-2, with no clear D. Germline V gives CDR1 SGDLS, CDR2 YYNGEE. The CDR3 runs 14 residues. V was clipped by 0 bases and J by 3 bases, with 9 bases between them. The CDR3 is CASSVVIGDYGYTF. Written as DNA, the CDR3 is TGTGCCAGCAGCGTAGTTATCGGCGACTATGGCTACACCTTC.

The chain combines TRBV20-1 with TRBJ1-6, with D perhaps matching TRBD1 (5 bases). There are 17 residues in the CDR3. CDR1 DFQATT and CDR2 SNEGSKA come from the germline V gene (reference sequence). Trimming cost V 3 bases and J 9 bases, with 24 bases left between them. The CDR3 sequence is CSARGEFRRISGSPLHF. The CDR3 DNA follows: TGCAGTGCTAGGGGGGAGTTTCGTCGCATCAGTGGTTCACCCCTCCACTTT.

A few counts support this clonotype. This chain joins TRBV10-3 and TRBJ2-7; D not certain. CDR3 size: 13 residues. Per germline, CDR1 ENHRY and CDR2 SYGVKD. Trimming cost V 6 bases and J 6 bases, with 15 bases left between them. CDR3 in amino acids: CAIRGLQRREQYF. The DNA of the CDR3 is TGTGCCATCAGAGGTCTGCAAAGGCGCGAGCAGTACTTC.

This clonotype appeared many times. The CDR3 loop is CASSQQGQLEQYF. Here the CDR3 DNA reads TGCGCCAGCAGCCAACAGGGCCAACTCGAGCAGTACTTC. The chain couples TRBV5-1 to TRBJ2-5; the D gene is possibly TRBD1 (6 bases). Near its end, the DNA agrees better with TRBJ2-7, so the J call may be wrong. The CDR3 contains 13 residues. In germline, CDR1 is SGHRS, CDR2 YFSETQ.

The V gene is TRBV5-4, the J gene TRBJ2-5; possibly TRBD2 for D (6 bases). There are 16 residues in the CDR3. The V gene lost 0 bases and the J gene lost 6 bases, with 18 bases spanning the gap. Germline loops: CDR1 SGHNT, CDR2 YYREEE (reference sequence). CDR3 coding DNA: TGTGCCAGCAGCTTGGCCGGGACTGAGCAGTCGAAGACCCAGTACTTC. As protein: CASSLAGTEQSKTQYF.

The genes are TRBV4-1 and TRBJ2-5; TRBD1 matches at 10 bases. V lost 3 bases to trimming and J lost 0 bases; unmatched junction nucleotides: 7. The germline V gene encodes CDR1 MGHRA and CDR2 YSYEKL. This CDR3 comprises 17 residues. The CDR3 loop is CASSQMGQGSNQETQYF. The CDR3 DNA reads as TGCGCCAGCAGCCAGATGGGACAGGGGAGCAACCAAGAGACCCAGTACTTC.